Sequencing of this T cell receptor (beta chain) was carried out in a study of blood T cell repertoires in COVID-19. For the study at large: The samples span acute and convalescent COVID-19 from the United States, Italy and Spain. From T cells, B-cell-depleted T cells, or PBMCs came the material, which was cDNA or gDNA.

Some clones are missing from TCRdb's copy, which holds only in-frame ones; the method was immunoSEQ multiplex PCR. This sample yields about 56,000 clones, of which 84% are seen a single time; 10% to 15% belongs to the top ten. The table lists this clone with a few counts. The CDR3 spans 13 residues. Trimming cost V 2 bases and J 7 bases, with 11 bases left between them. Germline CDR1 is MGHRA and CDR2 is YSYEKL. This clonotype originated in a woman older than 75 with acute or convalescent COVID-19. Sequencing was performed on peripheral blood. The rearrangement uses TRBV4-1 and TRBJ1-2, with D perhaps matching TRBD1 (5 bases). The CDR3 loop reads CASSQSRVGGYTF. CDR3 nucleotide sequence: TGCGCCAGCAGCCAATCCAGGGTGGGTGGCTACACCTTC.